This is a list of T cell receptor beta chains from one sample in a study of long-term antiretroviral therapy in people with HIV. Libraries were prepared by immunoSEQ multiplex PCR; TCRdb keeps only in-frame clonotypes and omits some of them. The repertoire holds approximately 25,000 clones, 93% seen once, with 7% to 10% in the top ten. The specimen comprised unsorted PBMCs, sampled 7.6 years after starting antiretroviral therapy. The origin of the receptors is a woman aged 40 to 50 with HIV. Both conserved end residues are part of each CDR3.

v_call	cdr3_aa
TRBV5-4	CASSLDGTVGSPLHF
TRBV5-1	CASSLEGSSLFF
TRBV7-2	CASSLTRGVETQYF
TRBV9	CASSRGEAGLVELFF
TRBV9	CASSVAAERSPAFF
TRBV7-9	CASSLEGGWSSYNEQFF
TRBV19	CASRTGVKAFF
TRBV2	CATSKVDAFYGYTF
TRBV7-2	CASSLGTWENQPQHF
TRBV27	CASSSGTVPNYGYTF
TRBV18	CASSQGGTAGPEAFF
TRBV7-2	CASRRDIQDGTEAFF
TRBV10-3	CAISEQGSGNTIYF
TRBV2	CASSERDRTSGNTIYF
TRBV19	CASSPSGGGGSNQPQHF
TRBV19	CASSIFGLVNTEAFF
TRBV7-2	CASSPVRTGNYGYTF
TRBV5-5	CASSFKVGDRDNEKLFF
TRBV11-3	CASSATGNSNQPQHF
TRBV19	CASSLGTIGEQYF
TRBV19	CASSIDDRSNYEQYF
TRBV5-8	CASSYNGGSGGYTF
TRBV5-1	CASRNRVDQETQYF
TRBV9	CASSVTGQLSSPLHF
TRBV6-1	CASSERQGPYNSPLHF
TRBV5-6	CASSFGGHHNQPQHF
TRBV19	CASSKGQWNEQFF
TRBV5-5	CASSLGQGALAKNIQYF
TRBV7-2	CASSQGSAGQPQHF
TRBV30	CAWSHRGLTHF
TRBV30	CAWSPRGRAGNTIYF
TRBV19	CASSRKTGEKLFF
TRBV21-1	CASRKLVHWHHQPQHF
TRBV5-4	CASSLYGGEHQETQYF
TRBV29-1	CSVANTYEQYF
TRBV9	CASSPLQAAGNTIYF
TRBV23-1	CASSKRGGLGYTF
TRBV19	CASSIKLGTLSSYNEQFF
TRBV5-1	CASSQFGTSGGGTDTQYF
TRBV6-5	CASSSPYTEAFF
TRBV7-2	CASSPGQGIDEQYF
TRBV27	CASRSGGLKTEAFF
TRBV7-8	CASSPRVSGTEAFF